The 24 T cell receptor beta chains below were found in one sample sequenced in a study of blood T cell repertoires in COVID-19. Sequenced by immunoSEQ multiplex PCR; TCRdb stores in-frame clones only, minus some. This sample has 200,000 to 250,000 clones, with around 84% found just once. Input material: PBMCs or T cells enriched from blood (not recorded which). Receptor source: a woman in her forties with acute COVID-19.

The CDR3 DNA follows: TGTGCCAGCAGCCGACAGGGGGCCCAGAGGAGGTATTTT. Residues: CASSRQGAQRRYF. The gene calls are TRBV7-2 and TRBJ2-3, with TRBD1 matching 10 bases. This CDR3 has 13 residues. Germline V gene lookup returns CDR1 SGHTA and CDR2 FQGNSA. V dropped 5 bases and J dropped 14; count of bases not matched to a gene: 10.

This rearrangement joins TRBV6-1 to TRBJ1-2; 9 nucleotides line up with TRBD1. The trim removed 1 base at V and 5 bases at J, leaving 8 bases unmatched. In germline, CDR1 is MNHNS, CDR2 SASEGT. The CDR3 is made up of 16 amino acids. The CDR3: CASSEDLRDRVYGYTF. CDR3 sequence (DNA): TGTGCCAGCAGTGAAGATTTACGGGACAGGGTATATGGCTACACCTTC.

The V call is TRBV6-5, the J call TRBJ2-1, with TRBD2 identical over 13 bases. The CDR3 is made up of 14 amino acids. The V gene's germline CDR1 is MNHEY and CDR2 SVGAGI. Trimming at V came to 6 bases and at J to 9 bases, leaving 5 bases not matched to a gene. The CDR3 protein is CASRGLAGYGEQFF. As DNA, the CDR3 is TGTGCCAGCAGGGGACTAGCGGGATATGGTGAGCAGTTCTTC.

The CDR3 bases are TGTGCCAGCAGCGTAGGGGACACGGCTGGAAACACCATATATTTT. Translating gives CASSVGDTAGNTIYF. The chain joins TRBV9 to TRBJ1-3; D is perhaps TRBD1 (6 bases). Germline V gene sequence: CDR1 SGDLS, CDR2 YYNGEE. The CDR3 is 15 residues long. V lost 0 bases to trimming and J lost 2 bases, with 9 bases between them.

The V gene is TRBV28, the J gene TRBJ1-4; TRBD1 might be the D (5 bases). Germline V gene lookup returns CDR1 MDHEN and CDR2 SYDVKM. Trimming shortened V by 10 bases and J by 2 bases, and 20 bases separated the two germline ends. CDR3 length: 16 residues. Here the CDR3 reads CATTPTGAHTNEKLFF. The DNA of the CDR3 is TGTGCCACCACTCCCACAGGCGCTCACACTAATGAAAAACTGTTTTTT.

This clone occurred once. The genes are TRBV3-1 (or the pseudogene TRBV3-2) and TRBJ2-1; TRBD2 agrees at 9 bases. V lost 0 bases and J lost 7; bases outside the gene matches: 7. The germline CDR1 and CDR2 sequences are LGHDT and YNNKEL (reference sequence). The CDR3 extends over 16 amino acids. This CDR3 is CASSQDPLAGLNEQFF. The DNA of the CDR3 is TGTGCCAGCAGCCAAGATCCCCTAGCGGGATTAAATGAGCAGTTCTTC.

The chain combines TRBV10-1 with TRBJ1-4; D possibly corresponds to TRBD1 (6 bases). This CDR3 region has 15 residues. Per germline, CDR1 WNHNN and CDR2 SYGVQD (reference sequence). Here the CDR3 reads CDSWTVGRLMEKLFF. The CDR3, as DNA: TGCGATTCGTGGACAGTAGGACGTCTGATGGAAAAACTGTTTTTT.

The sample holds a few counts of this clone. V gene TRBV13 combines with J gene TRBJ1-2; the D gene is possibly TRBD1 (6 bases). CDR1 is PRHDT and CDR2 is FYEKMQ in the germline V gene (reference sequence). This CDR3 has 16 amino acids. The V gene lost 2 bases and the J gene lost 6 bases, with 19 bases spanning the gap. The CDR3 DNA sequence: TGTGCCAGCAGCTTATTTGTAACGTGGGGGCGCGATGGCTACACCTTC. Its protein product is CASSLFVTWGRDGYTF.

V gene TRBV3-1 (or the pseudogene TRBV3-2) combines with J gene TRBJ1-5; D remains ambiguous. V was trimmed by 1 base and J by 7 bases, leaving 11 bases between them. There are 14 residues in the CDR3. CDR1 and CDR2 from the germline V gene are LGHDT and YNNKEL (reference sequence). DNA of the CDR3: TGTGCCAGCAGCCAAGGGCCAGGTGAACAGCCCCAGCATTTT. This gives the protein CASSQGPGEQPQHF.

CDR3 sequence (DNA): TGTGCCAGCAGCTCGGGACAGGGGCGGTCCGGGGAGCTGTTTTTT. The encoded protein is CASSSGQGRSGELFF. V gene TRBV7-3 combines with J gene TRBJ2-2; the match to TRBD1 covers 10 bases. The CDR3 sequence is 15 residues long. J gave up 6 bases and V 4 bases, and 5 bases lay outside the gene matches. Germline assignment: CDR1 SGHTA and CDR2 FQGTGA.

The chain couples TRBV5-4 to TRBJ1-1; D ambiguous. This CDR3 has 14 amino acids. V lost 5 bases and J 1 base, leaving 12 bases between the germline ends. Germline loops: CDR1 SGHNT, CDR2 YYREEE (reference sequence). The CDR3 region has the DNA TGTGCCAGCAGATCGGGTTTAAGGAACACTGAAGCTTTCTTT. Amino acids: CASRSGLRNTEAFF.

The chain joins TRBV2 to TRBJ1-1, with TRBD1 matching 9 bases. V lost 6 bases, J lost 1 base, and 3 bases stayed unmatched. This CDR3 has 14 residues. Germline CDR1 SNHLY, CDR2 FYNNEI. The CDR3 sequence: CASRTGGRNTEAFF. The DNA for the CDR3 is TGTGCCAGCAGGACAGGGGGAAGGAACACTGAAGCTTTCTTT.

This chain uses TRBV19 with TRBJ2-7; 9 bases are shared with TRBD1. Per the germline V gene, CDR1 is LNHDA and CDR2 is SQIVND (reference sequence). This CDR3 is 13 amino acids long. Unmatched junction bases numbered 7, after V lost 6 bases and J lost 7 bases. DNA of the CDR3: TGTGCCAGTAGCAACAGGGGGCGGAGGGAGCAGTACTTC. Translated, it gives CASSNRGRREQYF.

This rearrangement joins TRBV6-5 to TRBJ2-7; 11 bases are a match to TRBD2. The CDR3 is made up of 14 amino acids. Germline values: CDR1 MNHEY, CDR2 SVGAGI. J gave up 3 bases and V 6 bases, and 4 bases lay outside the gene matches. CDR3 DNA sequence: TGTGCCAGCAGCAAAACTAGCGGGGGCTACGAGCAGTACTTC. Its translation: CASSKTSGGYEQYF.

This clone was counted between two and nine times. The identical CDR3 is also encoded by other nucleotide sequences in the sample. This CDR3 is CASSPGTSGRGETQYF. The CDR3 region has the DNA TGTGCCAGTAGTCCAGGGACTAGCGGGAGGGGAGAGACCCAGTACTTC. This chain joins TRBV19 and TRBJ2-5, with 16 bases fitting TRBD2. With 5 bases clipped from V and 4 bases from J, the junction kept 4 bases outside the gene matches. Germline CDR1 reads LNHDA; CDR2 reads SQIVND (reference sequence). CDR3 length equals 16 residues.

The gene calls are TRBV24-1 and TRBJ2-7, with 7 bases aligning to TRBD1. There are 14 residues in the CDR3. V was clipped by 6 bases and J by 1 base; unmatched bases: 5. Germline V CDR1 and CDR2: KGHDR, SFDVKD. In DNA form, the CDR3 reads TGTGCCACCAGTAGGACAGGAGGTTCCTACGAGCAGTACTTC. Translation gives CATSRTGGSYEQYF.

The chain links TRBV7-8 to TRBJ2-2, with 12 bases aligning to TRBD1. Germline V gene lookup returns CDR1 SGHVS and CDR2 FQNEAQ. V shed 1 base, J shed 7 bases, and the junction held 10 bases outside the gene matches. This CDR3 spans 18 amino acids. The CDR3 region is CASSLDEWGQGANGELFF. For the CDR3, the DNA is TGTGCCAGCAGCTTAGACGAATGGGGACAGGGGGCGAACGGGGAGCTGTTTTTT.

A single count supports this clone. The chain couples TRBV14 to TRBJ1-2; D remains ambiguous. From germline, CDR1 is SGHDN and CDR2 FVKESK. V was shortened by 0 bases and J by 8 bases, with 16 bases between the two germline ends. The CDR3 consists of 15 residues. CDR3: CASSQDIQTPRGYTF. The CDR3 DNA sequence: TGTGCCAGCAGCCAAGATATCCAAACCCCGAGGGGCTACACCTTC.

This clone was counted only a few times. J is TRBJ1-6 and V is TRBV4-1, with 10 bases aligning to TRBD1. V was pared by 3 bases and J by 10 bases, with 9 bases of the junction left unmatched. Germline V lookup: CDR1 MGHRA, CDR2 YSYEKL. The CDR3 covers 16 residues. CDR3 sequence (DNA): TGCGCCAGCAGCCAGCCCGACAGGGGGCGCCGATCACCCCTCCACTTT. Protein product: CASSQPDRGRRSPLHF.

This sequence joins TRBV4-1 and TRBJ2-7; TRBD1 is a possible D gene (5 bases). The germline V gene has CDR1 MGHRA and CDR2 YSYEKL. The CDR3 loop spans 16 amino acids. V gave up 0 bases and J gave up 2 bases, with 14 bases separating them. CDR3 in DNA: TGCGCCAGCAGCCAAGATGGTCCAGGGAACACCTACGAGCAGTACTTC. This translates into CASSQDGPGNTYEQYF.

The gene calls are TRBV23-1 and TRBJ2-7; 9 bases agree with TRBD1. TRBV23-1 is designated an ORF whose function remains uncertain. Trimming at V came to 6 bases and at J to 3 bases, leaving 15 bases not matched to a gene. CDR3 length equals 17 residues. The CDR3 here is CASSKTIRQGVHYEQYF. Here the CDR3 DNA reads TGCGCCAGCAGCAAAACCATCCGACAGGGGGTTCACTACGAGCAGTACTTC.

The chain carries TRBV2 and TRBJ1-4, with D perhaps TRBD1 (6 bases). The CDR3 length is 14 residues. The germline gives CDR1 SNHLY, CDR2 FYNNEI. Trimming removed 6 bases at V and 7 bases at J, with 15 bases between. In DNA, the CDR3 is TGTGCCAGCAGGCCCGAGGGCAGGGGTGAAAAACTGTTTTTT. This gives the protein CASRPEGRGEKLFF.

This chain connects TRBV6-2 or TRBV6-3 to TRBJ1-2, with TRBD1 identical over 7 bases. V trimming: 2 bases; J trimming: 6 bases; junction bases outside the gene matches: 12. This CDR3 is 16 amino acids long. Germline V gene data show CDR1 as MNHEY and CDR2 as SVGEGT. The chain's CDR3 is CASSYPPTGLVHGYTF. CDR3 bases: TGTGCCAGCAGTTACCCCCCGACAGGGTTGGTCCATGGCTACACCTTC.

CDR3 sequence: CASSLGGPAYGYTF. The CDR3 nucleotides are TGTGCCAGCAGTTTAGGAGGGCCCGCTTATGGCTACACCTTC. The rearrangement links TRBV28 to TRBJ1-2, with unresolved D. CDR1 is MDHEN, CDR2 SYDVKM, per germline. The CDR3 extends over 14 amino acids. The V gene lost 2 bases and the J gene lost 5 bases, with 12 bases spanning the gap.